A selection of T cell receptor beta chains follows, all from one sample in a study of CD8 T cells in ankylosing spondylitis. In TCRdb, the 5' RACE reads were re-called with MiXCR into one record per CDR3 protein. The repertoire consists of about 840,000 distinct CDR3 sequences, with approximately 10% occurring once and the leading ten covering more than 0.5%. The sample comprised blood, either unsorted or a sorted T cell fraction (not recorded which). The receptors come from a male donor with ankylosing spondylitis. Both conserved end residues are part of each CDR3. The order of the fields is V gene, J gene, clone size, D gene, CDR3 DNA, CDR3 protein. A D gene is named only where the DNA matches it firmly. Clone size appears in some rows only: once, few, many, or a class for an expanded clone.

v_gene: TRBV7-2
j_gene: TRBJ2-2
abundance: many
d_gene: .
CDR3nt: TGTGCCAGCAGTTTAGTCGGGGGGAACACCGGGGAGCTGTTTTTT
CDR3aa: CASSLVGGNTGELFF

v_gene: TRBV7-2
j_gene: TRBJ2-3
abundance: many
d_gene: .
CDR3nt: TGTGCCAGCAGCTTAGCCTATTCAGATACGCAGTATTTT
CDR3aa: CASSLAYSDTQYF

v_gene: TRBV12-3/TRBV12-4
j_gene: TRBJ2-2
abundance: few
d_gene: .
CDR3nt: TGTGCCAGCACCTCGATGGGGGGGCCAGGCACCGGGGAGCTGTTTTTT
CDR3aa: CASTSMGGPGTGELFF

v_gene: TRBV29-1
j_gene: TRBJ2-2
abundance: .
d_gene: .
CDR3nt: TGCAGCGTCCGGCAGGGGGGGCTCAACACCGGGGAGCTGTTTTTT
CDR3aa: CSVRQGGLNTGELFF

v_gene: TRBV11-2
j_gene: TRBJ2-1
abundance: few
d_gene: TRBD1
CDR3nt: TGTGCCAGCAGCTACCGGGACAGGGGGCCGGATGAGCAGTTCTTC
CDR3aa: CASSYRDRGPDEQFF

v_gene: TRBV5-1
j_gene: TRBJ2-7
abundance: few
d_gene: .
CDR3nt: TGCGCCAGCTTTTGGAGTCCAGGGGGGACCTACGAGCAGTACTTC
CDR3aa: CASFWSPGGTYEQYF

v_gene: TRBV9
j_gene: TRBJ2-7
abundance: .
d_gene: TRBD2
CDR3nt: TGTGCCAGCAGCGTTACCGGGACTAGCGGGGGCGAGCAGTACTTC
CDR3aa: CASSVTGTSGGEQYF

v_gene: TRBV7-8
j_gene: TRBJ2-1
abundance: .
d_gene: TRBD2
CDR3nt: TGTGCCAGCAGCTTAGTTATGCGGCTAGCGGGGAACAATGAGCAGTTCTTC
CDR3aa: CASSLVMRLAGNNEQFF

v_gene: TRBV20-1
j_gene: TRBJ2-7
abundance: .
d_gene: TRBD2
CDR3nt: TGCAGTGCTCTTGGACTAGCGGGAGAGGTTTACGAGCAGTACTTC
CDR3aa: CSALGLAGEVYEQYF

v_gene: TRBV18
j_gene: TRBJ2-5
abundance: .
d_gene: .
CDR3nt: TGTGCCAGCTCACCGGTGGCGACAGGAGAGACCCAGTACTTC
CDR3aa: CASSPVATGETQYF

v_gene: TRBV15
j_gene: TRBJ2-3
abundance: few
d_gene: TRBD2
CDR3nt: TGTGCCACCAGCAGTAGCCTAGCGGGGGGAGTTTCCACAGATACGCAGTATTTT
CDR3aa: CATSSSLAGGVSTDTQYF

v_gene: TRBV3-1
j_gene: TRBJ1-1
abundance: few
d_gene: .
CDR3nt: TGTGCCAGCGTGGGTCCCACTGAAGCTTTCTTT
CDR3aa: CASVGPTEAFF

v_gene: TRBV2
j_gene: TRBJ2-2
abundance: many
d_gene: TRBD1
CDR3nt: TGTGCCACCACTGGGGCAGGGGGCATCGCCGGGGAGCTGTTTTTT
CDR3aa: CATTGAGGIAGELFF

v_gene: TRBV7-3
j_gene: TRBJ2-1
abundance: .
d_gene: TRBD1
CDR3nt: TGTGCCAGCAGCTTAGGTCCAGGGGGCTCCTACAATGAGCAGTTCTTC
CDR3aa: CASSLGPGGSYNEQFF

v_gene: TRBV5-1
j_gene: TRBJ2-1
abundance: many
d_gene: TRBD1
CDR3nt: TGCGCCAGCAGCTCCGGGACAGGGTACAATGAGCAGTTCTTC
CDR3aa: CASSSGTGYNEQFF

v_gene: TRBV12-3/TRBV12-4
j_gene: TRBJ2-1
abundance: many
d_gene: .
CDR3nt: TGTGCCAGCAGTTTCGGATCAGGGGTATCCTACAATGAGCAGTTCTTC
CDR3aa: CASSFGSGVSYNEQFF

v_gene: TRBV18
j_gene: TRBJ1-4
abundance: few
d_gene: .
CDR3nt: TGTGCCAGCACCTCGGCGGGAGGTGAAAAACTGTTTTTT
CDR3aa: CASTSAGGEKLFF

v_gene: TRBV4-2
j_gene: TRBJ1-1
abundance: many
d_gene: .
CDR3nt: TGTGCCAGCAGCCTGCGCCCTGAGGTCTCTGAAGCTTTCTTT
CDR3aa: CASSLRPEVSEAFF

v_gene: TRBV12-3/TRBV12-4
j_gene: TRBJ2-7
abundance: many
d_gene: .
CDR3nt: TGTGCCAGCAGTTTACAGGACGTTCGTTACTACGAGCAGTACTTC
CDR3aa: CASSLQDVRYYEQYF

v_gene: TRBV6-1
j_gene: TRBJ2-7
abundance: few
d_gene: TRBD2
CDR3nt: TGTGCCAGCAGCCCACCGGGGGGATTCTACGAGCAGTACTTC
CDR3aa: CASSPPGGFYEQYF

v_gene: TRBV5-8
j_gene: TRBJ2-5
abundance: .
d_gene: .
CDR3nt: TGTGCCAGCAGCTTCGGACAGACGGGAGAGACCCAGTACTTC
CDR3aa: CASSFGQTGETQYF

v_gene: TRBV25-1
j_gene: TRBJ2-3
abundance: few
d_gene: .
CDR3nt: TGTGCCAGCCGGGACTCCCCGGGAGATACGCAGTATTTT
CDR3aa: CASRDSPGDTQYF

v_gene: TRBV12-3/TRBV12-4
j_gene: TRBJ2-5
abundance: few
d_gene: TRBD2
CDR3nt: TGTGCCAGCAGGGGACTAGCGGGACCACAAGAGACCCAGTACTTC
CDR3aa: CASRGLAGPQETQYF

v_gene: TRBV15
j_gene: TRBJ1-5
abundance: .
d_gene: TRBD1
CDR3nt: TGTGCCACCAGCAGGGAGACAGGGGGACTCTGGGGTCAGCCCCAGCATTTT
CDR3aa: CATSRETGGLWGQPQHF

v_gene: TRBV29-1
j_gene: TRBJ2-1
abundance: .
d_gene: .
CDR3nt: TGCAGCGTTGCGCCCTATTCGACTTTTTACAATGAGCAGTTCTTC
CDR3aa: CSVAPYSTFYNEQFF

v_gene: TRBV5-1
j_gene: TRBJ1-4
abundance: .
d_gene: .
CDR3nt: TGCGCCAGCAGCTTGGCCAGAGGGGAAGCAACTAATGAAAAACTGTTTTTT
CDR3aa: CASSLARGEATNEKLFF

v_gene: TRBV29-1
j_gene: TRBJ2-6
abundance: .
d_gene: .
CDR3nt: TGCAGCGTTGAAGATGACGGCAGGGCTGGGGCCAACGTCCTGACTTTC
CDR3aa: CSVEDDGRAGANVLTF

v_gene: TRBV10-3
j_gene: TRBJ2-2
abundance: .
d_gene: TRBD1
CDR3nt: TGTGCCATCAGTGAGCAACAGGGGAGCACCGGGGAGCTGTTTTTT
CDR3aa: CAISEQQGSTGELFF

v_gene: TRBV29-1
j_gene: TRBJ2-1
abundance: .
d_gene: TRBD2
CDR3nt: TGCAGCGCCCGGGACTGGGGGGGATATGAGCAGTTCTTC
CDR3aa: CSARDWGGYEQFF

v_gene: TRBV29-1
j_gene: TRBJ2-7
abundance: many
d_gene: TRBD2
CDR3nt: TGCAGCGGTGGGACTAGTCCGAGCTCCTACGAGCAGTACTTC
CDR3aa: CSGGTSPSSYEQYF

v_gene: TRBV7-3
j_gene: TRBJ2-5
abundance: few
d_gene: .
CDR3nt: TGTGCCAGCAGTCGCCTCGGACAGCCCCAAGAGACCCAGTACTTC
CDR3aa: CASSRLGQPQETQYF

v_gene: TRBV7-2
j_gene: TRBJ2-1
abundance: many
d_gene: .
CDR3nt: TGTGCCAGCAGCCCAAGGGACGGTTTTGAGCAGTTCTTC
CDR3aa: CASSPRDGFEQFF

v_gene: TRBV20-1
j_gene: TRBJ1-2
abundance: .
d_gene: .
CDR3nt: TGCAGTGCTGGAGACGTCTCCCAGAACTATGGCTACACCTTC
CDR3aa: CSAGDVSQNYGYTF

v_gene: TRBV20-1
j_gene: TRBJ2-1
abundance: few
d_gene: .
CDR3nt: TGCAGTGTCCGGGAGATAAACAATGAGCAGTTCTTC
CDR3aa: CSVREINNEQFF

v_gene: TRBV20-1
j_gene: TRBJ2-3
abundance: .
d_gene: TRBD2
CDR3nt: TGCAGTGCTAGGCCTAGCGGGGGGACAGATACGCAGTATTTT
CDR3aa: CSARPSGGTDTQYF

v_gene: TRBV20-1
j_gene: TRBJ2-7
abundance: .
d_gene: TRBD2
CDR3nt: TGCAGTGCTAGCGGGTCTAGCGGGGGTTACGAGCAGTACTTC
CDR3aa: CSASGSSGGYEQYF

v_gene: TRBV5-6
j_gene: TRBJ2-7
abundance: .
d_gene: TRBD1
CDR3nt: TGTGCCAGCAGGATGATGGGGCAGGGGGACTACGAGCAGTACTTC
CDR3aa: CASRMMGQGDYEQYF

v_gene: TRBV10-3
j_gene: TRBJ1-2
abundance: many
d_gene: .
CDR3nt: TGTGCCATCATGGGGGAGGCTGGTGGCTACACCTTC
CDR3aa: CAIMGEAGGYTF

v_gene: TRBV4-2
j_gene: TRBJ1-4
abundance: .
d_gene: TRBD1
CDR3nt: TGTGCCAGCAGCCAAGACGCTCGGACAGGATCTAATGAAAAACTGTTTTTT
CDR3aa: CASSQDARTGSNEKLFF

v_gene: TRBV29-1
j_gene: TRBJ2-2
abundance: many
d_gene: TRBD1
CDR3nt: TGCAGCGTCCGGGACAGCATAACGTGGGGGGAGCTGTTTTTT
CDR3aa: CSVRDSITWGELFF

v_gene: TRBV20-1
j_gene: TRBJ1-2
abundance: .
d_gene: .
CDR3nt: TGCAGTGCACCTACTTTAGGGACATGGGGCTACACCTTC
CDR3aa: CSAPTLGTWGYTF

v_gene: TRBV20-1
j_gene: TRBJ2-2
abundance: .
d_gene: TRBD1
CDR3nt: TGCAGTGCTAGCCCTACAGGGGCCGGGGAGCTGTTTTTT
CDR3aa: CSASPTGAGELFF

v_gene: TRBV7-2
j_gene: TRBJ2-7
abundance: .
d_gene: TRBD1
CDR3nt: TGTGCCAGCAGCCCCTTGGGACAGGTGACCTACGAGCAGTACTTC
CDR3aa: CASSPLGQVTYEQYF

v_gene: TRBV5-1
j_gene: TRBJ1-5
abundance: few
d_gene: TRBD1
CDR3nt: TGCGCCAGCAGCTTTGGACAGGGGGAAGGTCAGCCCCAGCATTTT
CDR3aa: CASSFGQGEGQPQHF

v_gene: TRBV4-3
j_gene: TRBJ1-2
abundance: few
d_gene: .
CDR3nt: TGCGCCAGCAGCCAAGAGGCGGGGGTCTACTATGGCTACACCTTC
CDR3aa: CASSQEAGVYYGYTF

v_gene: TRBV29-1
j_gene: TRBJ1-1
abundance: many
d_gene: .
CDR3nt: TGCAGCGTTGAAGTCTACCCCGGACTGGAGACATTT
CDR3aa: CSVEVYPGLETF

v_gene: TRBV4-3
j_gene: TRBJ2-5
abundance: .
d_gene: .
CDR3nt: TGCGCCAGCAGCCAAGGACAGGAGGCAGGGGAGACCCAGTACTTC
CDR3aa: CASSQGQEAGETQYF

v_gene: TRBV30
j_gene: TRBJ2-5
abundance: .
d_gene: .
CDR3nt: TGTGCCCTCGGGTGGGAGACCCAGTACTTC
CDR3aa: CALGWETQYF

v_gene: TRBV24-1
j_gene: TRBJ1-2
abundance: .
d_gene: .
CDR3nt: TGTGCCACCAGTGACCACGGTACAGGAGGCTACACCTTC
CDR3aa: CATSDHGTGGYTF

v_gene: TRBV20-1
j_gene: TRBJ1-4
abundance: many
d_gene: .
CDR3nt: TGCAGTGCCACCAGCGGACAATTCTATGAAAAACTGTTTTTT
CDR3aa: CSATSGQFYEKLFF

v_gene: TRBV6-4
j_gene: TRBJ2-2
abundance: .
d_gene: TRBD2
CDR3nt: TGTGCCAGCAGTTTAGCGGGAGAGGAGGCCGGGGAGCTGTTTTTT
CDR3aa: CASSLAGEEAGELFF

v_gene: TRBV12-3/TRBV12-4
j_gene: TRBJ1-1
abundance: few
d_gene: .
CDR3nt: TGTGCCAGCAGTTTCGAGGTGCGGAGGTCTGAAGCTTTCTTT
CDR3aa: CASSFEVRRSEAFF

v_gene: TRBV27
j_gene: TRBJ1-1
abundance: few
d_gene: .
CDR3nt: TGTGCCAGCAGTTTAAAGGGAAGACAGTGGGGGGCAAACACTGAAGCTTTCTTT
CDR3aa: CASSLKGRQWGANTEAFF

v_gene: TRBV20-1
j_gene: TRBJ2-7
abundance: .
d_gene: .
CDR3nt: TGCAGTGCTACCTTGGCGGGGTATAAGGAAAACGAGCAGTACTTC
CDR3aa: CSATLAGYKENEQYF

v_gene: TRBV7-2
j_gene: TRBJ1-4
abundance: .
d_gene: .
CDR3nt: TGTGCCAGCAGCTTAGCTTTCGGCAGGGGTACAGCTAATGAAAAACTGTTTTTT
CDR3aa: CASSLAFGRGTANEKLFF

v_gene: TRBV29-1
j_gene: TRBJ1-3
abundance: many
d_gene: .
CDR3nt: TGCAGCGTTGAAGAGGTCTCTGGAAACACCATATATTTT
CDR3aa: CSVEEVSGNTIYF

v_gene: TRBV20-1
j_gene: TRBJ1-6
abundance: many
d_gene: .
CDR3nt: TGCAGTGCTTATAGTGGACCCCCCGGCCCTTCACCCCTCCACTTT
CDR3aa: CSAYSGPPGPSPLHF

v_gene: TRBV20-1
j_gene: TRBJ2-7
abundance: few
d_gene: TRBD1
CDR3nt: TGCAGTGCCAGCGGACAGGGGTTGGGTTCCTACGAGCAGTACTTC
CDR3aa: CSASGQGLGSYEQYF

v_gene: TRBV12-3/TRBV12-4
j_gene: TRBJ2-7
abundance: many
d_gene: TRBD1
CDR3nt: TGTGCCAGCAGTAAATGGGACAGGGGGAGCGAGCAGTACTTC
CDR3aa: CASSKWDRGSEQYF